These T cell receptor beta chains were read from a single sample in a study of OX40 agonist ivuxolimab in advanced cancers. Profiling relied on immunoSEQ multiplex PCR, and the TCRdb table lists in-frame clones only, not all of them. The table has some 48,000 clones, around 90% seen once; the top ten hold 5.5% to 8.5%. The sample was CD4+ or CD8+ T cells sorted from blood, taken in a trial of the OX40 agonist ivuxolimab. Receptors were obtained from an adult with an advanced solid tumor such as melanoma, head and neck, liver or kidney cancer. Each CDR3 is given without its conserved first and last residue.

V gene	J gene	CDR3 protein
TRBV11-2	TRBJ1-4	ASSSPQGVGEKLF
TRBV7-9	TRBJ2-7	ASSPGRYEQY
TRBV27	TRBJ2-1	ASSRVYGESSYNEQF
TRBV18	TRBJ2-1	ASSPSEGQGEHEQF
TRBV5-4	TRBJ1-1	ASSRTEGNTEAF
TRBV14	TRBJ2-5	ASSQLSGGQETQY
TRBV14	TRBJ1-2	ASSQDPAGGVGYT
TRBV4-1	TRBJ1-3	ASSSDRVEGNTIY
TRBV27	TRBJ2-6	ASTGLGTSGANVLT
TRBV19	TRBJ1-1	ASSWNTEAF
TRBV7-9	TRBJ2-3	ASSLGEPSTDTQY
TRBV13	TRBJ2-5	ASSLNPGRETQY
TRBV5-1	TRBJ1-1	ASSLKGNTEAF
TRBV7-6	TRBJ1-2	ASSLAHPPFYGYT
TRBV9	TRBJ2-1	ASSVGLTGVGDEQF
TRBV4-1	TRBJ2-3	ASSQETGGPGDTQY
TRBV13	TRBJ2-7	ASSFASTYEQY
TRBV27	TRBJ2-3	ASSGQGVADTQY
TRBV7-9	TRBJ2-2	ASSPPGAWELF
TRBV4-2	TRBJ2-3	ASSPGLAGGPYTDTQY
TRBV29-1	TRBJ2-2	SVPTGTGELF
TRBV18	TRBJ2-2	ASSPEGYAGELF
TRBV27	TRBJ1-2	ASSFRWDSNYGYT
TRBV6-6	TRBJ2-1	ASSRDYTDNEQL
TRBV27	TRBJ2-7	ASSLYQGIAYEQY
TRBV28	TRBJ1-2	ASSQQGAMINYGYT
TRBV27	TRBJ2-1	ASSGTESYNEQF
TRBV7-9	TRBJ2-5	ASSFQETQY
TRBV15	TRBJ2-7	ATSRVQVGGVYEQY
TRBV27	TRBJ1-2	ASGTSNYGYT
TRBV6-5	TRBJ2-1	ASSWRERGGNEQF
TRBV14	TRBJ1-2	ASSASGTANYGYT
TRBV9	TRBJ2-7	ASSVTGTPDYEQY
TRBV7-2	TRBJ1-1	ASSPGQTNTEAF